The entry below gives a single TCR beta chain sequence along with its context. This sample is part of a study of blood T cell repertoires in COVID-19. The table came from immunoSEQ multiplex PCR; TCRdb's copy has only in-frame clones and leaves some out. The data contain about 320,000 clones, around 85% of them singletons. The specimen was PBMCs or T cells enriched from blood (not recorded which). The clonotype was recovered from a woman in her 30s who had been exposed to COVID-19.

This chain's CDR3 is CAISEWAGIGRNYGYTF. Written as DNA, the CDR3 is TGTGCCATCAGTGAGTGGGCAGGGATTGGCAGAAACTATGGCTACACCTTC. The chain joins TRBV10-3 to TRBJ1-2; TRBD1 is a possible D gene (5 bases). V shed 1 base and J shed 2 bases, with 17 bases lying between them. This CDR3 has 17 residues. CDR1 is ENHRY and CDR2 is SYGVKD in the germline V gene.